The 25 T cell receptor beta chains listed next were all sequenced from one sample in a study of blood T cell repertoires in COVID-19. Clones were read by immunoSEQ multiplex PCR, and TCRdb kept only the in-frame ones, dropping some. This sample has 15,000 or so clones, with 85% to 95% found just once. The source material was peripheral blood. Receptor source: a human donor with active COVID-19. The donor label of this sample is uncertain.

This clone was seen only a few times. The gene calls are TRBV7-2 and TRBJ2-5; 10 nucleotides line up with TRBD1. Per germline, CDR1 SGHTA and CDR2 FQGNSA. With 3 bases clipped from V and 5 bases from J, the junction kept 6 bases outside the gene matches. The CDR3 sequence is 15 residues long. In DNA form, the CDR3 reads TGTGCCAGCAGCTTTGACAGGGGGCCACGGGAGACCCAGTACTTC. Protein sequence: CASSFDRGPRETQYF.

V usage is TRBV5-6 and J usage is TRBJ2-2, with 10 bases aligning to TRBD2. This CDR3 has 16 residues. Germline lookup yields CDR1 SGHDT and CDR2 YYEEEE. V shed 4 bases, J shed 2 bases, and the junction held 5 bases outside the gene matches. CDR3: CASSPLAGGNTGELFF. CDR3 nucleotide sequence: TGTGCCAGCAGCCCGTTAGCGGGAGGTAACACCGGGGAGCTGTTTTTT.

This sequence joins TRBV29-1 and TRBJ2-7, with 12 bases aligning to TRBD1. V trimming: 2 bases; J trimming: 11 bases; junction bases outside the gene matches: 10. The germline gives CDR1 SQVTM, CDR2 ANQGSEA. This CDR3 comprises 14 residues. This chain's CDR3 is CSVETPGQGAPEYF. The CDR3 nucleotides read TGCAGCGTTGAAACCCCGGGACAGGGGGCTCCTGAGTACTTC.

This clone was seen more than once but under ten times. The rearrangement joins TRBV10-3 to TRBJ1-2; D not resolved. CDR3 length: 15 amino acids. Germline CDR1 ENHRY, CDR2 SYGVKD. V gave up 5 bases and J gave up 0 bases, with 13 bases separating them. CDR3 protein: CAISKDRGTNYGYTF. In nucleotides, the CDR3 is TGTGCCATCAGTAAAGACCGGGGTACTAACTATGGCTACACCTTC.

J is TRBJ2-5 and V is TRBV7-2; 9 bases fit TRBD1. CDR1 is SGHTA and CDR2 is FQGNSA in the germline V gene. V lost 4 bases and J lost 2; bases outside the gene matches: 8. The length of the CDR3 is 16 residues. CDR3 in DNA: TGTGCCAGCAGCTCCGGGACAGGGTCCCTTCAAGAGACCCAGTACTTC. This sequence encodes CASSSGTGSLQETQYF.

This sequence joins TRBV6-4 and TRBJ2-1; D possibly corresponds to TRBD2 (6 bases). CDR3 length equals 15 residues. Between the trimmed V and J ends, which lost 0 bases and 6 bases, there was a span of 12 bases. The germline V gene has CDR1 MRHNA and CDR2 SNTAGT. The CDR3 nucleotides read TGTGCCAGCAGTGACTCCCGGGACGGGGGCAATGAGCAGTTCTTC. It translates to CASSDSRDGGNEQFF.

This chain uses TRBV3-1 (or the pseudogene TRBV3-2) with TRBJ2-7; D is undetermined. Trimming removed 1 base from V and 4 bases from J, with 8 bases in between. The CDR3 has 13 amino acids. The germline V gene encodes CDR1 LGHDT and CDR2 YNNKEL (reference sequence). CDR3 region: CASSQGTTYEQYF. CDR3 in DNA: TGTGCCAGCAGCCAAGGAACTACGTACGAGCAGTACTTC.

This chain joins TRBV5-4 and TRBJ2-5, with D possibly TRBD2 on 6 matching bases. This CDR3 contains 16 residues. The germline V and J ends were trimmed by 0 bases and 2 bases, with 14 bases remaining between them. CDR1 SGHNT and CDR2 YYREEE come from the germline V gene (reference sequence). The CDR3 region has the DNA TGTGCCAGCAGCTTGGCTGGTAGCGGAACTCAAGAGACCCAGTACTTC. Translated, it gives CASSLAGSGTQETQYF.

CDR3 residues: CASSLAREETQYF. The CDR3 DNA sequence: TGTGCCAGCAGCTTGGCGCGGGAAGAGACCCAGTACTTC. The chain carries TRBV5-4 and TRBJ2-5; perhaps TRBD2 as D (5 bases). Germline CDR1 is SGHNT and CDR2 is YYREEE (reference sequence). V was trimmed by 0 bases and J by 3 bases, leaving 6 bases between them. This CDR3 has 13 residues.

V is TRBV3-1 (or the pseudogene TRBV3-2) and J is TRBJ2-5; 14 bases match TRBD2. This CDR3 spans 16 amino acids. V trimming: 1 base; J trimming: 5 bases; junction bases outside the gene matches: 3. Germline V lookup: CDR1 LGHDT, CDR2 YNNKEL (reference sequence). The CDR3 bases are TGTGCCAGCAGCCAAGTGGGACTAGCGGGAGTGGAGACCCAGTACTTC. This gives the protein CASSQVGLAGVETQYF.

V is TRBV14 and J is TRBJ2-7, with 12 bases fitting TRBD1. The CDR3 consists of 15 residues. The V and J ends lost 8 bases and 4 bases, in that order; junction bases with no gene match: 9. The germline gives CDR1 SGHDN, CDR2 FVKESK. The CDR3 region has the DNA TGTGCCAGCGCCGAAGGGGACAGGGGGCTTTACGAGCAGTACTTC. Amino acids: CASAEGDRGLYEQYF.

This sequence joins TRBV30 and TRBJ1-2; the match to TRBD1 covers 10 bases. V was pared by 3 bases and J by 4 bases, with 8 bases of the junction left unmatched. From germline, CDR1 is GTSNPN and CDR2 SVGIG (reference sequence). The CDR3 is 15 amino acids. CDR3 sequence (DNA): TGTGCCTGGAGAGGAACCGACAGGGGGCTCTATGGCTACACCTTC. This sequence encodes CAWRGTDRGLYGYTF. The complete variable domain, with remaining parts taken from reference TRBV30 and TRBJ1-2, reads SQTIHQWPATLVQPVGSPLSLECTVEGTSNPNLYWYRQAAGRGLQLLFYSVGIGQISSEVPQNLSASRPQDRQFILSSKKLLLSDSGFYLCAWRGTDRGLYGYTFGSGTRLTVV.

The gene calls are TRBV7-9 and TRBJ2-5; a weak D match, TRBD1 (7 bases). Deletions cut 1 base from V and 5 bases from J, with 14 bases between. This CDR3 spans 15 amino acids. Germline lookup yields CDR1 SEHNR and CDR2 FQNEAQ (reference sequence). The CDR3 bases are TGTGCCAGCAGCTTAGGAGGAGGGGGCTGGGAGACCCAGTACTTC. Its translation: CASSLGGGGWETQYF.

CDR3 bases: TGTGCCAGCACTCCCCAGTCGCAGGTCCAGTACTTC. This translates into CASTPQSQVQYF. The V call is TRBV12-3 or TRBV12-4, the J call TRBJ2-5; D unclear. The V end was cut by 7 bases, the J end by 10 bases, with 16 bases between. The CDR3 extends over 12 amino acids.

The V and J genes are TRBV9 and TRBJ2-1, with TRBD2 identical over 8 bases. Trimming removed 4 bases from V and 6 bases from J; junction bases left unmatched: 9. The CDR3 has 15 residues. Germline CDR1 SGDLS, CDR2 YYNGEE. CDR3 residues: CASSPPGGAFNEQFF. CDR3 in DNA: TGTGCCAGCAGCCCCCCCGGGGGGGCCTTCAATGAGCAGTTCTTC.

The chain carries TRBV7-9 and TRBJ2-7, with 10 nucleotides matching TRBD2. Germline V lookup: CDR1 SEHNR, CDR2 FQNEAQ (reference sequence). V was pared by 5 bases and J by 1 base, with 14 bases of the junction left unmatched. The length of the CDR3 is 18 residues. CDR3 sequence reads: CASSLLLPTSGRSYEQYF. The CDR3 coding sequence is TGTGCCAGCAGCCTTCTCCTACCGACTAGCGGGCGATCCTACGAGCAGTACTTC. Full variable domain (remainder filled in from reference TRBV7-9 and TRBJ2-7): DTGVSQNPRHKITKRGQNVTFRCDPISEHNRLYWYRQTLGQGPEFLTYFQNEAQLEKSRLLSDRFSAERPKGSFSTLEIQRTEQGDSAMYLCASSLLLPTSGRSYEQYFGPGTRLTVT.

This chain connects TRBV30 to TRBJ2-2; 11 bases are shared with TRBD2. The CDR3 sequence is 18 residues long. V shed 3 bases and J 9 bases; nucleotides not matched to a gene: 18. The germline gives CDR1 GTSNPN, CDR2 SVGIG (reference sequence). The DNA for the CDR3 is TGTGCCTGGAGCAAGTTGGACCGACTAGCGGGGCCCCCCCGGGAGCTGTTTTTT. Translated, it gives CAWSKLDRLAGPPRELFF.

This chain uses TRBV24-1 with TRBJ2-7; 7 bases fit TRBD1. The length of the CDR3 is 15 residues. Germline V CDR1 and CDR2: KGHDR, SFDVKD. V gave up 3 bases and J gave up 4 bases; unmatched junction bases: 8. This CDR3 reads CATSDGRGLGYEQYF. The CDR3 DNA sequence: TGTGCCACCAGTGATGGAAGGGGGCTGGGGTACGAGCAGTACTTC.

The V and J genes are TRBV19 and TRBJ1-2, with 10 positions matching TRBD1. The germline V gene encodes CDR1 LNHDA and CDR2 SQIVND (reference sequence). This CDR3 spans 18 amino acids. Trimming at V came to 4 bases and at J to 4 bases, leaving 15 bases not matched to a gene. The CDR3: CASSRTTLTGGVSYGYTF. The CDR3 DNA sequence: TGTGCCAGTAGTAGAACAACCCTGACAGGGGGCGTCAGCTATGGCTACACCTTC.

CDR3 sequence: CASSLGGLASYNEQFF. In nucleotides, the CDR3 is TGTGCCAGTAGTCTGGGGGGACTAGCGTCTTACAATGAGCAGTTCTTC. This chain links TRBV19 with TRBJ2-1; 10 bases match TRBD2. The CDR3 runs 16 residues. The germline CDR1 and CDR2 sequences are LNHDA and SQIVND (reference sequence). V lost 5 bases and J lost 4; bases outside the gene matches: 8.

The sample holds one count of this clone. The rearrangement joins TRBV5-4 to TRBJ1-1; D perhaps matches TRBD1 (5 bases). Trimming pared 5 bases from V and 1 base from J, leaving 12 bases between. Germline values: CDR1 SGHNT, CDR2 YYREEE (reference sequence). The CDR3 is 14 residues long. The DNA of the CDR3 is TGTGCCAGCAGGCTGGGGGGAGGGAACACTGAAGCTTTCTTT. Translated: CASRLGGGNTEAFF.

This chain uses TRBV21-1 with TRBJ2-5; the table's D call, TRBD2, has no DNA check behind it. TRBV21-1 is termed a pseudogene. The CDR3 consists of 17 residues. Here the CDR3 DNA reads TGTGCCAGCAGCAAAGTTGGGACTAGCGGGTTCGGGGAGACCCAGTACTTC. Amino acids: CASSKVGTSGFGETQYF.

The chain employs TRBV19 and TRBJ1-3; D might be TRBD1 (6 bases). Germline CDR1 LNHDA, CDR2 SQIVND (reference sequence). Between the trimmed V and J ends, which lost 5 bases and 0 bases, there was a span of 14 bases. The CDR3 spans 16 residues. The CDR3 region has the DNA TGTGCCAGTAGTTCCCAGGGGCGATCCTCTGGAAACACCATATATTTT. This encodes CASSSQGRSSGNTIYF. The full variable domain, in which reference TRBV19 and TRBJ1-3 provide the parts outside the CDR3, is DGGITQSPKYLFRKEGQNVTLSCEQNLNHDAMYWYRQDPGQGLRLIYYSQIVNDFQKGDIAEGYSVSREKKESFPLTVTSAQKNPTAFYLCASSSQGRSSGNTIYFGEGSWLTVV.

CDR3 residues: CASSEESRHEQYF. DNA of the CDR3: TGTGCCAGCAGTGAAGAGTCCAGGCACGAGCAGTACTTC. This rearrangement joins TRBV6-1 to TRBJ2-7, with D unclear. The germline CDR1 and CDR2 sequences are MNHNS and SASEGT. V was shortened by 1 base and J by 5 bases, with 9 bases between the two germline ends. The CDR3 covers 13 residues.

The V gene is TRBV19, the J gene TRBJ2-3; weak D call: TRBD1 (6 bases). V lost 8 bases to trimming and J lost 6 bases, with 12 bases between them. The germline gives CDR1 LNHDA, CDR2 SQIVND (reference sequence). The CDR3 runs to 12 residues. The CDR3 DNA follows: TGTGCCAGTCGTTCAGGGGTGGATACGCAGTATTTT. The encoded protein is CASRSGVDTQYF.